The 28 T cell receptor beta chains presented below share a single source sample, sequenced in a study of cytomegalovirus exposure and HLA in healthy donors. A multiplex PCR was run with 60 Vbeta primers and 13 Jbeta primers. Sequencing was performed with immunoSEQ multiplex PCR; in TCRdb, only in-frame clones are kept and a portion is missing. The sample includes 90,000 or so clones, roughly 85% seen only once; the top ten take 4.5% to 7%. The sample was PBMCs. These receptors were obtained from a female donor in good health and CMV-seronegative.

This clone has only a few counts. The chain combines TRBV14 with TRBJ1-1; no definite D call. Trimming pared 0 bases from V and 6 bases from J, leaving 8 bases between. The V gene's germline CDR1 is SGHDN and CDR2 FVKESK. This CDR3 spans 13 amino acids. The CDR3 spells CASSQERRAEAFF. The CDR3 nucleotides are TGTGCCAGCAGCCAAGAGAGGAGGGCTGAAGCTTTCTTT.

J is TRBJ2-7 and V is TRBV7-2, with D perhaps matching TRBD2 (5 bases). Germline assignment: CDR1 SGHTA and CDR2 FQGNSA. Trimming removed 4 bases at V and 3 bases at J, with 10 bases between. The CDR3 runs to 13 residues. CDR3 coding DNA: TGTGCCAGCAGCTATAGGGAGAGCTACGAGCAGTACTTC. Residues: CASSYRESYEQYF.

The chain has TRBV14 and TRBJ2-2; D not certain. The CDR3 is made up of 14 amino acids. CDR1 is SGHDN, CDR2 FVKESK, per germline. The V end was cut by 1 base, the J end by 6 bases, with 9 bases between. CDR3 sequence (DNA): TGTGCCAGCAGCCAAGTAATCAGTTCCGGGGAGCTGTTTTTT. This codes for CASSQVISSGELFF. Full variable domain (remainder filled in from reference TRBV14 and TRBJ2-2): EAGVTQFPSHSVIEKGQTVTLRCDPISGHDNLYWYRRVMGKEIKFLLHFVKESKQDESGMPNNRFLAERTGGTYSTLKVQPAELEDSGVYFCASSQVISSGELFFGEGSRLTVL.

J is TRBJ2-7 and V is TRBV18; TRBD1 aligns across 7 bases. Germline CDR1 KGHSH, CDR2 LQKENI. The CDR3 totals 15 residues. Losses at the gene ends were 4 bases for V and 7 bases for J; bases not matched to a gene: 13. CDR3 loop: CASSQGQESQGEQYF. The CDR3 DNA follows: TGTGCCAGCTCACAAGGACAGGAGTCTCAGGGTGAGCAGTACTTC.

The J gene is TRBJ2-2, the V gene TRBV7-2; 10 bases line up with TRBD1. The V segment lost 5 bases and the J segment 8 bases; nucleotides outside the gene matches: 8. Germline V CDR1 and CDR2: SGHTA, FQGNSA. There are 15 residues in the CDR3. In DNA form, the CDR3 reads TGTGCCAGCAGCCTAACGACAGGGGGCCTAGGGGAGCTGTTTTTT. It translates to CASSLTTGGLGELFF. Complete variable domain (other parts from reference TRBV7-2 and TRBJ2-2): GAGVSQSPSNKVTEKGKDVELRCDPISGHTALYWYRQSLGQGLEFLIYFQGNSAPDKSGLPSDRFSAERTGGSVSTLTIQRTQQEDSAVYLCASSLTTGGLGELFFGEGSRLTVL.

The rearrangement uses TRBV5-6 and TRBJ1-1; maybe TRBD1 (6 bases). Germline V gene data show CDR1 as SGHDT and CDR2 as YYEEEE. V was shortened by 1 base and J by 4 bases, with 8 bases between the two germline ends. This CDR3 is 13 amino acids long. This chain's CDR3 is CASSLIGGTEAFF. In nucleotides, the CDR3 is TGTGCCAGCAGCTTGATAGGGGGCACTGAAGCTTTCTTT.

V is TRBV5-1 and J is TRBJ2-3; 7 nucleotides match TRBD1. This CDR3 has 15 amino acids. In germline, CDR1 is SGHRS, CDR2 YFSETQ. Unmatched junction bases numbered 3, after V lost 2 bases and J lost 0 bases. CDR3 coding DNA: TGCGCCAGCAGCTTTCAGGACAGGAGCACAGATACGCAGTATTTT. Its translation: CASSFQDRSTDTQYF.

This chain connects TRBV7-9 to TRBJ1-3, with 8 nucleotides matching TRBD1. Germline V CDR1 and CDR2: SEHNR, FQNEAQ (reference sequence). V trimming: 1 base; J trimming: 12 bases; junction bases outside the gene matches: 11. This CDR3 has 15 residues. DNA of the CDR3: TGTGCCAGCAGCTTAGGAGCGTCGCAGGGGGCGAGCATATATTTT. As protein: CASSLGASQGASIYF.

The J gene is TRBJ1-1, the V gene TRBV5-1; the D gene is possibly TRBD1 (6 bases). The CDR3 length is 14 residues. Germline V gene data show CDR1 as SGHRS and CDR2 as YFSETQ. V dropped 2 bases and J dropped 3 bases, with 11 bases sitting between them. The CDR3 DNA is TGCGCCAGCAGCTTCAGGGGTGGGGACACTGAAGCTTTCTTT. Protein product: CASSFRGGDTEAFF.

The chain is built from TRBV29-1 and TRBJ1-5; no reliable D call. Per germline, CDR1 SQVTM and CDR2 ANQGSEA. Trimming took 5 bases from V and 4 from J, leaving 12 bases between them. This CDR3 contains 13 residues. For the CDR3, the DNA is TGCAGCGTTAGCGGCCAGGAAAATCAGCCCCAGCATTTT. It codes for CSVSGQENQPQHF.

The rearrangement uses TRBV7-8 and TRBJ2-3, with 11 bases matching TRBD2. CDR3 size: 16 residues. The V gene end was trimmed by 1 base and the J gene end by 5 bases; junction bases not matched to a gene: 5. CDR1 and CDR2 (germline): SGHVS, FQNEAQ. The CDR3 nucleotides are TGTGCCAGCAGCTTAGGGGTAGCGGGGGGGCTAGATACGCAGTATTTT. Translating it yields CASSLGVAGGLDTQYF.

The chain has TRBV7-6 and TRBJ2-2; 9 positions match TRBD1. The germline gives CDR1 SGHVS, CDR2 FNYEAQ. There are 14 residues in the CDR3. V dropped 5 bases and J dropped 7; count of bases not matched to a gene: 5. The CDR3 nucleotides are TGTGCCAGCAGCCAAACGACAGGGGGCGGGGAGCTGTTTTTT. Amino acids: CASSQTTGGGELFF.

This chain joins TRBV11-2 and TRBJ2-7; 11 positions match TRBD1. The V gene's germline CDR1 is SGHAT and CDR2 FQNNGV. This CDR3 region has 15 residues. V trimming: 5 bases; J trimming: 7 bases; junction bases outside the gene matches: 10. CDR3 in amino acids: CASSLGGQGAGEQYF. For the CDR3, the DNA is TGTGCCAGCAGCCTGGGCGGACAGGGGGCAGGAGAGCAGTACTTC.

This rearrangement joins TRBV15 to TRBJ2-1; D gene unclear. Germline V gene lookup returns CDR1 LNHNV and CDR2 YYDKDF (reference sequence). The length of the CDR3 is 12 residues. Deletions cut 6 bases from V and 10 bases from J, with 13 bases between. For the CDR3, the DNA is TGTGCCACCAGTAGTGCGGCCTTAGAGCAGTTCTTC. It translates to CATSSAALEQFF. Using reference TRBV15 and TRBJ2-1 for the parts outside the CDR3, the full variable domain is DAMVIQNPRYQVTQFGKPVTLSCSQTLNHNVMYWYQQKSSQAPKLLFHYYDKDFNNEADTPDNFQSRRPNTSFCFLDIRSPGLGDTAMYLCATSSAALEQFFGPGTRLTVL.

The chain recombines TRBV7-2 with TRBJ2-3; D is uncertain. Germline CDR1 SGHTA, CDR2 FQGNSA. The V gene lost 1 base and the J gene lost 1 base, with 3 bases spanning the gap. The CDR3 runs 13 residues. CDR3 residues: CASSLGGTDTQYF. The CDR3 DNA reads as TGTGCCAGCAGCTTAGGCGGCACAGATACGCAGTATTTT.

V is TRBV6-4 and J is TRBJ2-3; TRBD2 matches at 10 bases. V lost 5 bases, J lost 5 bases, and 7 bases stayed unmatched. This CDR3 contains 15 residues. CDR1 and CDR2 (germline): MRHNA, SNTAGT. CDR3 coding DNA: TGTGCCAGCAGTAAAAGCGGGGGGGCGATAGATACGCAGTATTTT. Translation gives CASSKSGGAIDTQYF.

The chain has TRBV28 and TRBJ1-1; TRBD1 agrees at 12 bases. This CDR3 spans 18 amino acids. CDR1 and CDR2 (germline): MDHEN, SYDVKM. V lost 5 bases and J lost 4; bases outside the gene matches: 14. CDR3 in DNA: TGTGCCAGCAGTACAATACCGGGACAGGGGGCGGGAGGCACTGAAGCTTTCTTT. Its protein product is CASSTIPGQGAGGTEAFF. Full variable domain (rest looked up from reference TRBV28 and TRBJ1-1): DVKVTQSSRYLVKRTGEKVFLECVQDMDHENMFWYRQDPGLGLRLIYFSYDVKMKEKGDIPEGYSVSREKKERFSLILESASTNQTSMYLCASSTIPGQGAGGTEAFFGQGTRLTVV.

This rearrangement joins TRBV7-2 to TRBJ2-5; tentative D call: TRBD2 (6 bases). With 4 bases removed from V and 5 bases from J, the gap between germline ends came to 17 bases. The germline gives CDR1 SGHTA, CDR2 FQGNSA. The CDR3 loop spans 15 amino acids. This CDR3 reads CASSSSTGVVETQYF. The CDR3 DNA is TGTGCCAGCAGCTCCTCGACGGGGGTCGTCGAGACCCAGTACTTC. Full variable domain (rest looked up from reference TRBV7-2 and TRBJ2-5): GAGVSQSPSNKVTEKGKDVELRCDPISGHTALYWYRQSLGQGLEFLIYFQGNSAPDKSGLPSDRFSAERTGGSVSTLTIQRTQQEDSAVYLCASSSSTGVVETQYFGPGTRLLVL.

This chain joins TRBV11-2 and TRBJ1-3; D is undetermined. The germline V gene has CDR1 SGHAT and CDR2 FQNNGV. There are 16 residues in the CDR3. Trimming took 2 bases from V and 0 from J, leaving 11 bases between them. DNA of the CDR3: TGTGCCAGCAGCTTAACCCTTGGGAGCTCTGGAAACACCATATATTTT. This translates into CASSLTLGSSGNTIYF.

The V gene is TRBV27, the J gene TRBJ2-7; 13 nucleotides agree with TRBD2. J lost 7 bases, V lost 7 bases, and 10 bases had no gene match. CDR3 size: 15 residues. CDR1 is MNHEY and CDR2 is SMNVEV in the germline V gene (reference sequence). The CDR3 DNA sequence: TGTGCCAGCACACGACGACTAGCGGGAGGATGGGAGCAGTACTTC. This sequence encodes CASTRRLAGGWEQYF.

V usage is TRBV5-1 and J usage is TRBJ2-7, with TRBD1 identical over 8 bases. Germline CDR1 SGHRS, CDR2 YFSETQ. J was trimmed by 6 bases and V by 2 bases; bases with no gene match: 7. CDR3 length: 14 amino acids. The DNA of the CDR3 is TGCGCCAGCAGCTTTGGGCAGGGGGCCGGCGAGCAGTACTTC. Encoded protein: CASSFGQGAGEQYF.

The V and J genes are TRBV6-5 and TRBJ1-1, with 8 nucleotides matching TRBD1. CDR1 is MNHEY and CDR2 is SVGAGI in the germline V gene. The CDR3 length is 15 residues. J was trimmed by 2 bases and V by 8 bases; bases with no gene match: 10. CDR3 sequence reads: CASGDLGQGNTEAFF. The DNA for the CDR3 is TGTGCCAGCGGCGACCTCGGACAGGGAAACACTGAAGCTTTCTTT.

This clone came up once. The chain uses TRBV4-1 and TRBJ2-7, with D possibly matching TRBD2 (5 bases). Germline assignment: CDR1 MGHRA and CDR2 YSYEKL. This CDR3 spans 15 amino acids. V was cut by 0 bases and J by 3 bases, with 12 bases left in between. CDR3 residues: CASSQEMGSYYEQYF. The CDR3 coding sequence is TGCGCCAGCAGCCAAGAGATGGGGAGTTACTACGAGCAGTACTTC.

V and J are TRBV19 and TRBJ2-1; 15 bases align to TRBD2. This CDR3 region has 15 residues. Per the germline V gene, CDR1 is LNHDA and CDR2 is SQIVND (reference sequence). Trimming cost V 4 bases and J 10 bases; bases outside gene matches: 5. DNA for the CDR3: TGTGCCAGTAGTAGGACTAGCGGGGGGGCCGGGGAGCAGTTCTTC. Protein: CASSRTSGGAGEQFF.

This clone was seen a single time. The chain links TRBV4-2 to TRBJ2-4, with D perhaps matching TRBD2 (7 bases). Germline CDR1 reads LGHNA; CDR2 reads YNFKEQ. This CDR3 has 16 amino acids. Trimming pared 2 bases from V and 6 bases from J, leaving 17 bases between. The CDR3 nucleotides read TGTGCCAGCAGCCAAAGTGGGGGGGCCGTAGGAAACATTCAGTACTTC. Amino acids: CASSQSGGAVGNIQYF.

The chain has TRBV7-9 and TRBJ1-1; the match to TRBD1 covers 7 bases. J gave up 3 bases and V 6 bases, and 7 bases lay outside the gene matches. CDR3 size: 14 residues. The germline V gene encodes CDR1 SEHNR and CDR2 FQNEAQ (reference sequence). In nucleotides, the CDR3 is TGTGCCAGCAGACACAGGGGAGGAGACACTGAAGCTTTCTTT. It encodes CASRHRGGDTEAFF.

V and J are TRBV7-9 and TRBJ2-3; D is possibly TRBD2 (6 bases). CDR1 is SEHNR, CDR2 FQNEAQ, per germline (reference sequence). CDR3 size: 17 residues. Deletions cut 3 bases from V and 2 bases from J, with 18 bases between. The DNA of the CDR3 is TGTGCCAGCAGCTTCGGAGCGGGCGGACTGTCCACAGATACGCAGTATTTT. Translated, it gives CASSFGAGGLSTDTQYF.

V and J are TRBV28 and TRBJ1-5; TRBD1 matches at 9 bases. From germline, CDR1 is MDHEN and CDR2 SYDVKM. This CDR3 contains 14 residues. V trimming: 2 bases; J trimming: 8 bases; junction bases outside the gene matches: 4. CDR3: CASSLGQGLEPQHF. The CDR3 DNA sequence: TGTGCCAGCAGTTTAGGACAGGGGTTAGAGCCCCAGCATTTT.